The 21 T cell receptor beta chains presented below share a single source sample, sequenced in a study of blood T cells in healthy people across ages. A second PCR, run for 7 to 11 cycles, used a sample-barcoded 5' primer plus a J-beta primer mix. TCRdb used MiXCR to reprocess the 5' RACE reads, holding one entry per CDR3 protein. The table includes roughly 1,100,000 distinct CDR3 sequences, approximately 26% detected once. These data were also filed under a second study, of T cells of mothers and their children.

The sequencing input was blood. The receptor source for this set is a girl aged 2-9 years in good health.

This clonotype was seen a few times. The chain joins TRBV7-8 to TRBJ2-1; TRBD2 is a possible D gene (6 bases). The length of the CDR3 is 13 residues. From germline, CDR1 is SGHVS and CDR2 FQNEAQ. Trimming pared 3 bases from V and 6 bases from J, leaving 9 bases between. The CDR3 sequence: CASSFRDFNEQFF. The CDR3 DNA follows: TGTGCCAGCAGCTTCCGGGACTTCAATGAGCAGTTCTTC.

There are a few counts of this clonotype. This chain joins TRBV4-2 and TRBJ2-1, with TRBD2 matching 8 bases. Germline loops: CDR1 LGHNA, CDR2 YNFKEQ. Germline trimming cut 4 bases from V and 8 bases from J; bases unmatched to any gene: 7. The CDR3 length is 14 residues. In DNA, the CDR3 is TGTGCCAGCAGCCTCGCCGGGACTAGTCATGAGCAGTTCTTC. Amino acids: CASSLAGTSHEQFF.

J is TRBJ1-2 and V is TRBV29-1; D is unresolved. CDR3 length: 15 amino acids. Germline V gene data show CDR1 as SQVTM and CDR2 as ANQGSEA. V lost 0 bases and J 0 bases, leaving 11 bases between the germline ends. The DNA for the CDR3 is TGCAGCGTTGAAGAACGCCGGACGGCTAACTATGGCTACACCTTC. Its protein is CSVEERRTANYGYTF.

This clonotype has more than one count but fewer than ten. V is TRBV4-1 and J is TRBJ2-4, with 8 bases lining up with TRBD1. The CDR3 sequence is 15 residues long. Germline lookup yields CDR1 MGHRA and CDR2 YSYEKL. V was pared by 0 bases and J by 4 bases, with 2 bases of the junction left unmatched. The CDR3 loop is CASSQDWDRKNIQYF. CDR3 in DNA: TGCGCCAGCAGCCAAGATTGGGACAGGAAAAACATTCAGTACTTC.

This rearrangement joins TRBV9 to TRBJ1-1; a weak D match, TRBD1 (5 bases). The germline CDR1 and CDR2 sequences are SGDLS and YYNGEE. V lost 4 bases to trimming and J lost 8 bases, with 24 bases between them. The CDR3 runs 16 residues. The CDR3 is CASSPGRGLTRGEAFF. The CDR3 DNA reads TGTGCCAGCAGCCCGGGTAGGGGACTCACTAGAGGGGAAGCTTTCTTT.

This clonotype was seen a handful of times. The chain carries TRBV4-3 and TRBJ2-5; D possibly corresponds to TRBD1 (6 bases). This CDR3 region has 17 residues. The ends were cut back, 1 base at V and 3 bases at J, with 18 bases in the middle. The germline CDR1 and CDR2 sequences are LGHNA and YSLEER. CDR3 loop: CASSQGHGAPGEETQYF. The DNA of the CDR3 is TGCGCCAGCAGCCAAGGCCATGGGGCCCCAGGGGAAGAGACCCAGTACTTC.

This clonotype was seen more than once but under ten times. The genes are TRBV5-1 and TRBJ2-3; possibly TRBD2 for D (5 bases). This CDR3 spans 15 amino acids. CDR1 and CDR2 from the germline V gene are SGHRS and YFSETQ. The V end lost 0 bases, the J end lost 4 bases, and 12 bases lay between the germline ends. In DNA form, the CDR3 reads TGCGCCAGCAGCTTGGGACTAAAAGCGGCAGATACGCAGTATTTT. It encodes CASSLGLKAADTQYF.

This clonotype was counted between two and nine times. V usage is TRBV12-3 or TRBV12-4 and J usage is TRBJ2-7, with 7 bases identical to TRBD1. The CDR3 runs to 13 residues. J gave up 1 base and V 6 bases, and 3 bases lay outside the gene matches. The CDR3: CASRGQASYEQYF. The CDR3 bases are TGTGCCAGCAGAGGACAGGCGTCCTACGAGCAGTACTTC.

The table lists this clonotype with a few counts. The chain uses TRBV20-1 and TRBJ1-2, with D unresolved. The CDR3 sequence is 14 residues long. The germline CDR1 and CDR2 sequences are DFQATT and SNEGSKA (reference sequence). The V gene lost 0 bases and the J gene lost 4 bases, with 12 bases spanning the gap. Written as DNA, the CDR3 is TGCAGTGCTAGAGATCAGCAGGCCAGCTATGGCTACACCTTC. This gives the protein CSARDQQASYGYTF.

The chain has TRBV5-1 and TRBJ1-1; no clear D gene. The CDR3 extends over 13 amino acids. CDR1 is SGHRS, CDR2 YFSETQ, per germline. V gave up 4 bases and J gave up 4 bases, with 11 bases separating them. As DNA, the CDR3 is TGCGCCAGCAGCAAGGAGCTGAGCACTGAAGCTTTCTTT. Translating it yields CASSKELSTEAFF. Looking up the rest from reference TRBV5-1 and TRBJ1-1 gives the full variable domain: KAGVTQTPRYLIKTRGQQVTLSCSPISGHRSVSWYQQTPGQGLQFLFEYFSETQRNKGNFPGRFSGRQFSNSRSEMNVSTLELGDSALYLCASSKELSTEAFFGQGTRLTVV.

This chain uses TRBV28 with TRBJ2-5; 14 bases are shared with TRBD2. Germline assignment: CDR1 MDHEN and CDR2 SYDVKM. Trimming removed 5 bases from V and 4 bases from J; junction bases left unmatched: 12. CDR3 size: 18 residues. The CDR3 DNA reads as TGTGCCAGCAGTCCCCTTCCGGGACTAGCGGGAGAGGTAGAGACCCAGTACTTC. This translates into CASSPLPGLAGEVETQYF.

The chain has TRBV7-2 and TRBJ2-3, with 15 nucleotides matching TRBD2. The trim removed 6 bases at V and 0 bases at J, leaving 13 bases unmatched. Germline V gene lookup returns CDR1 SGHTA and CDR2 FQGNSA. The CDR3 covers 20 residues. This chain's CDR3 is CASSSQPGLAGGRSTDTQYF. The CDR3 nucleotides read TGTGCCAGCAGTTCGCAACCGGGACTAGCGGGGGGCCGTAGCACAGATACGCAGTATTTT.

This clonotype was seen more than once but under ten times. The chain combines TRBV4-1 with TRBJ2-5; D unresolved. The V gene lost 1 base and the J gene lost 5 bases, with 8 bases spanning the gap. The CDR3 has 13 residues. Germline-derived CDR1 and CDR2 are MGHRA and YSYEKL. CDR3 DNA: TGCGCCAGCAGCCAAGGTAGCTGGGAGACCCAGTACTTC. It encodes CASSQGSWETQYF.

The genes are TRBV7-2 and TRBJ2-5; D gene unclear. The CDR3 is made up of 12 amino acids. Per germline, CDR1 SGHTA and CDR2 FQGNSA. V was trimmed by 5 bases and J by 11 bases, leaving 15 bases between them. The CDR3 region is CASSLRIDEQYF. DNA for the CDR3: TGTGCCAGCAGCCTAAGAATTGATGAGCAGTACTTC.

This chain links TRBV29-1 with TRBJ1-5; D remains ambiguous. Germline CDR1 reads SQVTM; CDR2 reads ANQGSEA. Trimming shortened V by 6 bases and J by 0 bases, and 6 bases separated the two germline ends. The CDR3 has 12 amino acids. CDR3 bases: TGCAGCGTAATAATTAGCAATCAGCCCCAGCATTTT. It is translated as CSVIISNQPQHF.

CDR3 DNA: TGTGCCAGCAGCCACCGGGACAGGGTGATCAATGAGCAGTTCTTC. Its protein product is CASSHRDRVINEQFF. The gene calls are TRBV5-5 and TRBJ2-1, with 9 positions matching TRBD1. The J segment lost 6 bases and the V segment lost 4 bases, leaving 8 bases of the junction unmatched. CDR1 SGHKS and CDR2 YYEKEE come from the germline V gene (reference sequence). The length of the CDR3 is 15 residues.

CDR3 nucleotide sequence: TGTGCCAGCAGCAAGGGGTTGCGGAACACCGGGGAGCTGTTTTTT. Amino acid sequence: CASSKGLRNTGELFF. The rearrangement links TRBV5-8 to TRBJ2-2; D is possibly TRBD1 (5 bases). Germline CDR1 SGHTS, CDR2 YDEGEE. The CDR3 is 15 amino acids. The V gene lost 4 bases and the J gene lost 1 base, with 11 bases spanning the gap.

This chain uses TRBV28 with TRBJ1-4, with D tentatively TRBD1 (5 bases). V lost 3 bases, J lost 5 bases, and 10 bases lay in between. The CDR3 covers 14 residues. Germline V gene lookup returns CDR1 MDHEN and CDR2 SYDVKM. In nucleotides, the CDR3 is TGTGCCAGCAGTTTCGGAGAGGGGAATGAAAAACTGTTTTTT. Amino acid sequence: CASSFGEGNEKLFF.

This chain joins TRBV27 and TRBJ2-7; D call uncertain. There are 13 residues in the CDR3. The V gene's germline CDR1 is MNHEY and CDR2 SMNVEV (reference sequence). The V and J ends lost 6 bases and 2 bases respectively, with 11 bases between them. CDR3 sequence (DNA): TGTGCCAGCAGGGGGTTAGGAACCTACGAGCAGTACTTC. It encodes CASRGLGTYEQYF.

This clonotype was seen only once. The genes are TRBV5-6 and TRBJ2-7; D not resolved. CDR3 length equals 13 residues. CDR1 is SGHDT, CDR2 YYEEEE, per germline. V was clipped by 0 bases and J by 8 bases, with 12 bases between them. The CDR3 coding sequence is TGTGCCAGCAGCTTGGGACGGAGAGCTCAGCAGTACTTC. Protein product: CASSLGRRAQQYF.

The chain uses TRBV3-1 and TRBJ2-1; D unresolved. TRBJ2-7 matches the DNA end more closely, so the J call is doubtful. CDR1 LGHDT and CDR2 YNNKEL come from the germline V gene (reference sequence). The CDR3 has 12 amino acids. CDR3 sequence reads: CASSRLDYEQYF. DNA for the CDR3: TGTGCCAGCAGCCGACTCGACTACGAGCAGTACTTC.